This T cell receptor beta chain is drawn from a study of T cells in Graves' hyperthyroidism and ophthalmopathy. CDR1 KGHSH and CDR2 LQKENI come from the germline V gene. The CDR3 consists of 17 residues. V gave up 4 bases and J gave up 0 bases, with 16 bases separating them. This clonotype was recorded at least ten times. Clinical symptoms, serum thyroxine, TRAb, thyroid ultrasound and orbital computed tomography informed diagnoses. Template material for amplifying TCR beta CDR3 regions consisted of RNA transcripts. During a first-round RT-PCR of the TCR CDR3, the HTBI primer set was used. Via MiXCR, TCRdb re-called the multiplex PCR reads, giving one row per CDR3 protein. This sample carries about 400,000 distinct CDR3 sequences, less than 20% of them seen once, and the ten largest clones take about 27%.

The TCR originated in a young woman with Graves' hyperthyroidism that later progressed to Graves' ophthalmopathy. Sequenced material: blood. The V gene is TRBV18, the J gene TRBJ1-3; weak D call: TRBD1 (6 bases). The CDR3: CASSLGGTGSSGNTIYF. The CDR3 coding sequence is TGTGCCAGCTCACTTGGAGGCACAGGGAGCTCTGGAAACACCATATATTTT.